Listed below are T cell receptor beta chains from one sample, sequenced in a study of blood T cell repertoires in COVID-19. Sequenced by immunoSEQ multiplex PCR; TCRdb stores in-frame clones only, minus some. The sample yields roughly 350,000 clones, about 90% seen once. The sample consisted of peripheral blood. The receptors originated from a woman aged 70-85 years with COVID-19, enrolled during active disease. CDR3s include the opening cysteine and the closing phenylalanine or tryptophan. D genes are given only for firm matches. Where a row states a size, it is once, few, many or the class of an expanded clone; other rows omit it.

D	J	size	V	DNA	CDR3
TRBD1	TRBJ1-2	NA	TRBV30	TGTGCCTGGACCCCACAGGGGGCCCATGGCTACACCTTC	CAWTPQGAHGYTF
NA	TRBJ2-2	NA	TRBV3-1/TRBV3-2	TGTGCCAGCAGCCAAGATATCGGGGAGCTGTTTTTT	CASSQDIGELFF
TRBD2	TRBJ2-7	NA	TRBV18	TGTGCCAGCTCACCAGGAAATAGCGGGACCTACGAGCAGTACTTC	CASSPGNSGTYEQYF
NA	TRBJ1-2	NA	TRBV25-1	TGTGCCAGCAGTGAATCGCGGGGCTACACCTTC	CASSESRGYTF
NA	TRBJ1-2	NA	TRBV24-1	TGTGCCACCAGTGATCCACAGGACAGTACTAACTATGGCTACACCTTC	CATSDPQDSTNYGYTF
TRBD2	TRBJ2-5	NA	TRBV10-3	TGTGCCATCAAAAGAACTAGCGGGGGTCAAGAGACCCAGTACTTC	CAIKRTSGGQETQYF
NA	TRBJ2-3	NA	TRBV7-5	TGTGCCAGAAGCTTGGGGACTATCACAGATACGCAGTATTTT	CARSLGTITDTQYF
NA	TRBJ1-6	NA	TRBV27	TGTGCCAGCAGTTTATTTTCCGGCGGACCCCTCCACTTT	CASSLFSGGPLHF
NA	TRBJ2-7	NA	TRBV5-8	TGTGCCAGCAACAACAGGGTCTCCTACGAGCAGTACTTC	CASNNRVSYEQYF
NA	TRBJ2-7	NA	TRBV7-2	TGTGCCAGCAGCGTCGGTTTGGAGCAGTACTTC	CASSVGLEQYF
NA	TRBJ2-2	NA	TRBV7-6	TGTGCCAGCAGCAAAAATGGCGGGTTCGCCGACACCGGGGAGCTGTTTTTT	CASSKNGGFADTGELFF
TRBD1	TRBJ1-4	NA	TRBV7-9	TGTGCCAGCAGCTTACAGGACAGGGAGGGCGAAAAACTGTTTTTT	CASSLQDREGEKLFF
TRBD2	TRBJ2-7	NA	TRBV7-9	TGTGCCAGCAGCATCCACTTGACTAGCGGGGGCCCTTTCTCCTACGAGCAGTACTTC	CASSIHLTSGGPFSYEQYF
TRBD1	TRBJ2-3	NA	TRBV5-4	TGTGCCAGCAGCTTGGGAGGACAGGGTTTAACAGATACGCAGTATTTT	CASSLGGQGLTDTQYF
TRBD2	TRBJ2-1	once	TRBV3-1/TRBV3-2	TGTGCCAGCAGCCAAGATCTTGGCGGGGGGGCCCCCTACAATGAGCAGTTCTTC	CASSQDLGGGAPYNEQFF
TRBD1	TRBJ2-3	NA	TRBV4-1	TGCGCCAGCAGCCAAACCATACCGGGGACAGGGGCCGATACGCAGTATTTT	CASSQTIPGTGADTQYF
NA	TRBJ2-7	once	TRBV18	TGTGCCAGCTCACCACCCGGACTCTCCTACGAGCAGTACTTC	CASSPPGLSYEQYF
NA	TRBJ1-1	NA	TRBV19	TGTGCCAGTAAGGGGATGAGGCCTGAAGCTTTCTTT	CASKGMRPEAFF
TRBD1	TRBJ1-6	NA	TRBV19	TGTGCCAGTAGTATATGGACAGGGGGCGATTCACCCCTCCACTTT	CASSIWTGGDSPLHF
TRBD2	TRBJ2-3	NA	TRBV7-2	TGTGCCAGCAGCTTACAGTTAGTAAATAGCGGGGGTTTCACAGATACGCAGTATTTT	CASSLQLVNSGGFTDTQYF
NA	TRBJ2-1	NA	TRBV4-2	TGTGCCAGCAGCCAAGAAGGGGCTAGCTACAATGAGCAGTTCTTC	CASSQEGASYNEQFF
NA	TRBJ2-3	once	TRBV12-5	TGTGCTAGTGGTTTGCGGGGGGCACCAGATACGCAGTATTTT	CASGLRGAPDTQYF
TRBD1	TRBJ1-1	NA	TRBV6-4	TGTGCCAGCACAGAGGACAGGTCTCCCTCTGAAGCTTTCTTT	CASTEDRSPSEAFF
TRBD1	TRBJ2-6	NA	TRBV7-2	TGTGCCAGCAGCCCCAGGACAGGGGGAGCTGGGGCCAACGTCCTGACTTTC	CASSPRTGGAGANVLTF
TRBD1	TRBJ1-2	NA	TRBV5-6	TGTGCCAGCAGCATAGGACAGGGGTGGGATGGCTACACCTTC	CASSIGQGWDGYTF
TRBD1	TRBJ2-7	NA	TRBV7-9	TGTGCCAGCAGCGCCCGGACAGGAACAGGGGAGCAGTACTTC	CASSARTGTGEQYF
TRBD2	TRBJ2-5	NA	TRBV5-6	TGTGCCAGCAGCTTGCGGACTAGCGGGGGCCCGACCCAGTACTTC	CASSLRTSGGPTQYF
TRBD1	TRBJ1-4	NA	TRBV11-3	TGTGCCAGCAGCTTACCCCCGGGACAGGGTCGGGGCGAAAAACTGTTTTTT	CASSLPPGQGRGEKLFF
NA	TRBJ1-2	once	TRBV24-1	TGTGCCACCAGTGATTCAGCGAACGAGGATGGCTACACCTTC	CATSDSANEDGYTF
TRBD1	TRBJ2-7	NA	TRBV7-8	TGTGCCAGCAGCTTCGGACAGGTCTACGAGCAGTACTTC	CASSFGQVYEQYF
TRBD1	TRBJ1-4	NA	TRBV7-9	TGTGCCAGCAGCCCCTCCGACAGGGATGGAGAAAAACTGTTTTTT	CASSPSDRDGEKLFF
NA	TRBJ2-3	NA	TRBV30	TGTGCCTGGAGAAGGGGAAATACGCAGTATTTT	CAWRRGNTQYF
NA	TRBJ2-7	NA	TRBV1	TGCACCAGCAGCCTTCCCGCGAGTTTTTCCCTCTACGAGCAGTACTTC	CTSSLPASFSLYEQYF
NA	TRBJ1-6	NA	TRBV28	TGTGCCAGCAGTCACAGCCCAGATAATTCACCCCTCCACTTT	CASSHSPDNSPLHF
TRBD2	TRBJ2-3	NA	TRBV5-6	TGTGCCAGCAGCCCGACTAGCCAAGCCCGGGATACGCAGTATTTT	CASSPTSQARDTQYF
TRBD2	TRBJ2-3	once	TRBV7-9	TGTGCCAGCAGCTTAGGGGCGGGGGACACAGATACGCAGTATTTT	CASSLGAGDTDTQYF
TRBD2	TRBJ2-2	NA	TRBV5-1	TGCGCCAGCAGCTTTGCTAGCGGGGATAACACCGGGGAGCTGTTTTTT	CASSFASGDNTGELFF
NA	TRBJ1-2	NA	TRBV5-4	TGTGCCAGCAGCTCCGGAGGATTCTATGGCTACACCTTC	CASSSGGFYGYTF
TRBD1	TRBJ2-4	NA	TRBV5-6	TGTGCCAGCAGCTTGGCACAGGGGGAGATAAACATTCAGTACTTC	CASSLAQGEINIQYF
NA	TRBJ2-7	NA	TRBV10-2	TGCGCCAGCAGTGGCCAGGGATACGAGCAGTACTTC	CASSGQGYEQYF
NA	TRBJ2-7	NA	TRBV9	TGTGCCAGCAGCGTAGCTGGGCAGGGGGGCTACGAGCAGTACTTC	CASSVAGQGGYEQYF
TRBD1	TRBJ1-6	once	TRBV11-3	TGTGCCAGCAGCTTACCGGGACAGGGTTATTCACCCCTCCACTTT	CASSLPGQGYSPLHF
TRBD1	TRBJ1-1	NA	TRBV5-1	TGCGCCAGCAGCTTGACCACAGGGGTCACTGAAGCTTTCTTT	CASSLTTGVTEAFF
NA	TRBJ1-2	NA	TRBV7-9	TGTGCCAGCAGCCTCCGGGAGGGCTACACCTTC	CASSLREGYTF
TRBD1	TRBJ2-2	NA	TRBV7-9	TGTGCCAGCAGCTGGCCGGGACAGGGGGCAAACGGGGAGCTGTTTTTT	CASSWPGQGANGELFF
NA	TRBJ2-7	NA	TRBV27	TGTGCCAGCAGTTTAGGATACAGCTCTGCCGAGCAGTACTTC	CASSLGYSSAEQYF
TRBD1	TRBJ1-4	NA	TRBV5-6	TGTGCCAGCAGCCGACGGGAGGGGGCAGGGGAAAAACTGTTTTTT	CASSRREGAGEKLFF
NA	TRBJ1-1	NA	TRBV7-9	TGTGCCAGCAGCTTAGAGGGCGGGCTCCATCGAGCTTTCTTT	CASSLEGGLHRAFF